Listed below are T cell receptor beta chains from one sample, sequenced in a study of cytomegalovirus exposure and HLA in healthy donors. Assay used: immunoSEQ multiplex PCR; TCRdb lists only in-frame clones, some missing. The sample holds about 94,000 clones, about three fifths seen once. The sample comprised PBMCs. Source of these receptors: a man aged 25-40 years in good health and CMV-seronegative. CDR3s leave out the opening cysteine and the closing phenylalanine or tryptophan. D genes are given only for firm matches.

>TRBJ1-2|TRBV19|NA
ASSTSTVPNYGYT
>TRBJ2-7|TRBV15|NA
ATSTETGNPLDPDYEQY
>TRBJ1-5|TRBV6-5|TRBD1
ASSTRGRGNQPQH
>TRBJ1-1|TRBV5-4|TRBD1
ASSKGQGRDEAF
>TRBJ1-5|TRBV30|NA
AWSVGLAGNQPQH
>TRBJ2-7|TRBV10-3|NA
AIGNRVSYEQY
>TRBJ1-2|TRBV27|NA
ASSPAPFGGYT
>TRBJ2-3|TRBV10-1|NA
ASSEATSPTDTQY
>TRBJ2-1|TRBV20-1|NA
SARPVNEQF
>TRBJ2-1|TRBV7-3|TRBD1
ASSPRTGSYNEQF
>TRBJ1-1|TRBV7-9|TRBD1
SSSPGTGEAF
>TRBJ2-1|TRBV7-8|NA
ASSHRLQGPLGEQF
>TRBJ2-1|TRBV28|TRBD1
ASRHKTGGIYFPAPEQF
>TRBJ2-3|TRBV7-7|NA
ASSLSGVDTQY
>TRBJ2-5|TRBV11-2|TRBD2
ASSLDLGEGQETQY
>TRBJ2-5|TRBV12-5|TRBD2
ASGLEARLAGDQETQY
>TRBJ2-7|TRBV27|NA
ASSLQGSSEQY
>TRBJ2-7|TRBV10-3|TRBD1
AIRDRGYEQY
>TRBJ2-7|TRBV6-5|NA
ASRGAGHYEQY
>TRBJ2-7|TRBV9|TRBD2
ASGDRTSGLGEQY
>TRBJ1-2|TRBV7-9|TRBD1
ASSLAGTAYGYT
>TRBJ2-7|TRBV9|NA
ASSVAGVTYEQY
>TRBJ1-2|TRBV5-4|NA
ASSTGRDYGYT
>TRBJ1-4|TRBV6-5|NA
ATPDGGGYEKLF
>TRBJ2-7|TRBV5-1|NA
ASSAQGASYEQY
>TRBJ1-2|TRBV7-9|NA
ASSRGGGYT
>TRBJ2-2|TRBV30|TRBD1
AWRGPGGSAGELF
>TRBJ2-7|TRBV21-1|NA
ASRRTSGGYEQY
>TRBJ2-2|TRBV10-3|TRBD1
AISPRTGNTGELF
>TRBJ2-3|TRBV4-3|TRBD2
ASSLKSGLAGGRTDTQY
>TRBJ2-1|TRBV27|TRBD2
ASSTSGPYNEQF
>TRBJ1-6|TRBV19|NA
ASSPLDRALNSPLH
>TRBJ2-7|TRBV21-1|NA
ASIIQGIHEQY
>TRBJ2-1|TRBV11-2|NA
ASSLGGDWGYNEQF
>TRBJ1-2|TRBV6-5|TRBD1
ASSPIDRVEYGYT
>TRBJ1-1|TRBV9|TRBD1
ASSEGQVLMNTEAF
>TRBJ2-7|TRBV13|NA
ASSPGTPPSTQY